This T cell receptor (beta chain) was retrieved from a study of T cells after yellow fever vaccination. Findings of the study overall: Once the booster was given, most primary-vaccination clones reappeared, at approximately 97% for CD4 and around 90% for CD8. Abundant clonotypes from the bulk population could have been carried over as contaminants into FACS-sorted repertoires.

TCRdb processed the 5' RACE reads anew with MiXCR; each CDR3 protein has one entry. The sample yields more than 95,000 distinct CDR3 sequences, 6.5% to 9% seen once. In its sample, this clonotype was seen many times. Its specificity is unknown. V lost 4 bases and J lost 2; bases outside the gene matches: 4. The CDR3 extends over 15 amino acids. Specimen: CD4+ T cells sorted from PBMCs, collected more than 40 days after the first yellow fever vaccination. The chain is built from TRBV12-3 or TRBV12-4 and TRBJ2-2; 7 bases are shared with TRBD1. The clonotype comes from a man between 18 and 35 years old who received the YFV17D yellow fever vaccine. The CDR3 region is CASSSSGGNTGELFF. The CDR3 DNA reads as TGTGCCAGCAGTTCGTCAGGGGGAAACACCGGGGAGCTGTTTTTT.